The clone carrying this TCR beta chain has a handful of counts. Antigen: not known. Per germline, CDR1 MNHEY and CDR2 SVGEGT. CDR3 size: 14 residues. Trimming removed 6 bases from V and 0 bases from J; junction bases left unmatched: 2. Semi-nested PCR with Nested Universal Primer A followed constant-region reverse priming of full-length variable regions. TCRdb passed the 5' RACE reads through MiXCR, listing each CDR3 protein once. The sample has tens of thousands of distinct CDR3 sequences, approximately 30% seen once. Overall study findings and caveats: Tumor memory CD4+ T cell TCR gene usage was found to cluster with blood and lymph node memory CD4+ cells and with lymph node naive CD4+ cells.

Memory CD4+ T cells were sorted as CD4+CD45RO+CD25- cells. Sequencing input: tumor-infiltrating memory CD4+ T cells sorted from the breast tumor. Documented subset: memory CD4+ T cells, CD4+CD45RO+CD25-. This TCR was recovered from a female donor with breast cancer. V gene TRBV6-2 or TRBV6-3 combines with J gene TRBJ2-3, with 8 positions matching TRBD2. CDR3 sequence reads: CASSRLASTDTQYF. The CDR3 DNA sequence: TGTGCCAGCAGCCGACTAGCGAGCACAGATACGCAGTATTTT.